These 2 T cell receptor beta chains share one sample of origin, sequenced in a study of blood T cell repertoires in COVID-19. Here immunoSEQ multiplex PCR was the method, and the copy in TCRdb shows in-frame clones only, minus some. The table lists approximately 360,000 clones, 80% to 85% of them singletons. Sequencing was carried out using PBMCs or T cells enriched from blood (not recorded which). These receptors came from a woman aged 50 to 60 who had recovered from COVID-19.

V is TRBV5-6 and J is TRBJ1-1, with D unresolved. V lost 1 base, J lost 5 bases, and 9 bases lay in between. There are 13 residues in the CDR3. CDR1 and CDR2 from the germline V gene are SGHDT and YYEEEE. The CDR3 region has the DNA TGTGCCAGCAGCTTGAATTACCGGACTGAAGCTTTCTTT. Translation: CASSLNYRTEAFF.

This chain links TRBV11-3 with TRBJ2-1, with 15 nucleotides matching TRBD2. The V segment lost 4 bases and the J segment 7 bases; nucleotides outside the gene matches: 14. This CDR3 contains 19 residues. Looked up from germline, CDR1 is SGHNT and CDR2 is YENEEA. DNA for the CDR3: TGTGCCAGCAGCTGGCGGCGGACTAGCGGGGGGGCCGCTACAAATGAGCAGTTCTTC. Amino acid sequence: CASSWRRTSGGAATNEQFF.